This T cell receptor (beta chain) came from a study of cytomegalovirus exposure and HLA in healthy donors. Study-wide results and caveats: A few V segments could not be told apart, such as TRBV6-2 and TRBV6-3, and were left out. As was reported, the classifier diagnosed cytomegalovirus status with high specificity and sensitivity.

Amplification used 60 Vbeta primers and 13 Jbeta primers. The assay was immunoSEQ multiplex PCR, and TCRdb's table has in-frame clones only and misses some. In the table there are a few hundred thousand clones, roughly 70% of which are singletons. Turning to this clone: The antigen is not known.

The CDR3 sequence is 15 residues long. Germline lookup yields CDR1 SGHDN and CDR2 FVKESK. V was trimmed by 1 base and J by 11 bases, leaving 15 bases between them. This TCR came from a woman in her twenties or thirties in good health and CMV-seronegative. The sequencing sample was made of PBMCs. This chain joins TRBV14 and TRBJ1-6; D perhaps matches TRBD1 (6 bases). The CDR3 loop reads CASSQGGTGWAPLHF. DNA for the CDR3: TGTGCCAGCAGCCAAGGGGGAACAGGGTGGGCACCCCTCCACTTT.